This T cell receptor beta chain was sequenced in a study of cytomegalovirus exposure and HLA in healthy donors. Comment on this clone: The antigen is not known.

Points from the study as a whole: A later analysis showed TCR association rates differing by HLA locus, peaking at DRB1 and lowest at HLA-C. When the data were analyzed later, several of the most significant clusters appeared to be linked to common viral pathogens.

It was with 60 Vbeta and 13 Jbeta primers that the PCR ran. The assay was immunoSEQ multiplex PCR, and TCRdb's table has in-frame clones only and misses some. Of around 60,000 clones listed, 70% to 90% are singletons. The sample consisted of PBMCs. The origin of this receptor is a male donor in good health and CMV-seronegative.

In DNA form, the CDR3 reads TGTGCCACCAGCAGTTATTCTGGAAACACCATATATTTT. It is translated as CATSSYSGNTIYF. This chain uses TRBV15 with TRBJ1-3, with unresolved D. The length of the CDR3 is 13 residues. Trimming removed 3 bases at V and 1 base at J, with 4 bases between. Germline lookup yields CDR1 LNHNV and CDR2 YYDKDF (reference sequence).